These 28 T cell receptor beta chains were all obtained from the same sample, sequenced in a study of blood T cell repertoires in COVID-19. Assay: immunoSEQ multiplex PCR; the TCRdb copy retains only in-frame clones and omits some. The table includes about 260,000 clones, around nine tenths detected once. The sample consisted of peripheral blood. These TCRs come from a middle-aged man who had recovered from COVID-19.

This chain joins TRBV7-9 and TRBJ2-7; D gene ambiguous. This CDR3 is built from 13 residues. Trimming shortened V by 4 bases and J by 0 bases, and 7 bases separated the two germline ends. Germline loops: CDR1 SEHNR, CDR2 FQNEAQ (reference sequence). This chain's CDR3 is CASSSTSSYEQYF. The CDR3 nucleotides read TGTGCCAGCAGCTCGACAAGCTCCTACGAGCAGTACTTC.

The V call is TRBV9, the J call TRBJ2-3; TRBD2 agrees at 8 bases. The CDR3 contains 15 residues. Germline V gene lookup returns CDR1 SGDLS and CDR2 YYNGEE. The ends lost 4 bases at V and 2 bases at J; junction bases unmatched: 6. CDR3 DNA sequence: TGTGCCAGCAGCCCGACTAGCGCTACCACAGATACGCAGTATTTT. Its protein product is CASSPTSATTDTQYF.

V usage is TRBV3-1 (or the pseudogene TRBV3-2) and J usage is TRBJ2-7; TRBD2 agrees at 11 bases. With 0 bases clipped from V and 2 bases from J, the junction kept 9 bases outside the gene matches. This CDR3 region has 18 residues. Per germline, CDR1 LGHDT and CDR2 YNNKEL (reference sequence). CDR3 sequence (DNA): TGTGCCAGCAGCCAAGATCGAACTAGCGGGGGTTGGGCCTACGAGCAGTACTTC. Protein: CASSQDRTSGGWAYEQYF.

The rearrangement links TRBV29-1 to TRBJ1-4; D is uncertain. Germline CDR1 SQVTM, CDR2 ANQGSEA. Trimming cost V 7 bases and J 2 bases, with 14 bases left between them. The CDR3 sequence is 14 residues long. This chain's CDR3 is CSALLSRTNEKLFF. Here the CDR3 DNA reads TGCAGCGCGCTCCTTTCGAGGACTAATGAAAAACTGTTTTTT.

This clone was seen once. CDR3 loop: CASSLVPDRILYNEQFF. CDR3 sequence (DNA): TGTGCCAGCAGCTTAGTACCGGACAGGATCCTCTACAATGAGCAGTTCTTC. V usage is TRBV7-6 and J usage is TRBJ2-1; TRBD1 matches at 7 bases. From germline, CDR1 is SGHVS and CDR2 FNYEAQ. CDR3 length equals 17 residues. V was pared by 1 base and J by 3 bases, with 9 bases of the junction left unmatched.

The chain uses TRBV29-1 and TRBJ1-3; perhaps TRBD1 as D (5 bases). The CDR3 covers 16 residues. Trimming removed 6 bases from V and 0 bases from J, with 18 bases in between. The germline V gene has CDR1 SQVTM and CDR2 ANQGSEA. This chain's CDR3 is CSVGGHTRYSGNTIYF. The CDR3 DNA reads TGCAGCGTCGGCGGACATACCCGGTACTCTGGAAACACCATATATTTT.

The chain is built from TRBV5-1 and TRBJ1-5, with 7 nucleotides matching TRBD1. In germline, CDR1 is SGHRS, CDR2 YFSETQ. V trimming: 4 bases; J trimming: 1 base; junction bases outside the gene matches: 5. This CDR3 is 15 amino acids long. CDR3 loop: CASSPGDSSNQPQHF. CDR3 nucleotides: TGCGCCAGCAGCCCCGGGGACAGCAGCAATCAGCCCCAGCATTTT.

This clone was counted once. CDR3 in amino acids: CASSPGGQPQHF. The CDR3 bases are TGTGCCAGCAGCCCCGGGGGTCAGCCCCAGCATTTT. J is TRBJ1-5 and V is TRBV5-6; a possible D gene is TRBD1 (5 bases). Trimming shortened V by 4 bases and J by 6 bases, and 8 bases separated the two germline ends. Per the germline V gene, CDR1 is SGHDT and CDR2 is YYEEEE. The CDR3 runs 12 residues.

The chain couples TRBV4-3 to TRBJ2-7, with D possibly being TRBD1 (5 bases). The CDR3 has 13 residues. Trimming stripped 4 bases from V and 3 bases from J, with 10 bases between. CDR1 and CDR2 from the germline V gene are LGHNA and YSLEER. The CDR3 DNA sequence: TGCGCCAGCAGCCCGGACACATTCTACGAGCAGTACTTC. This codes for CASSPDTFYEQYF.

The chain is built from TRBV18 and TRBJ1-2; D might be TRBD1 (5 bases). CDR3 length equals 16 residues. Trimming removed 1 base from V and 3 bases from J, with 15 bases in between. The V gene's germline CDR1 is KGHSH and CDR2 LQKENI. The CDR3 reads CASSPRGDGGYYGYTF. In DNA, the CDR3 is TGTGCCAGCTCACCACGAGGGGACGGGGGTTACTATGGCTACACCTTC.

The chain carries TRBV3-1 (or the pseudogene TRBV3-2) and TRBJ1-2; TRBD1 aligns across 7 bases. The V segment lost 3 bases and the J segment 8 bases; nucleotides outside the gene matches: 9. Germline lookup yields CDR1 LGHDT and CDR2 YNNKEL (reference sequence). The CDR3 consists of 14 residues. The CDR3 loop is CASSQLQGMGGYTF. CDR3 DNA sequence: TGTGCCAGCAGCCAGCTACAGGGGATGGGGGGCTACACCTTC.

The chain is built from TRBV6-2 or TRBV6-3 and TRBJ2-1; 10 bases line up with TRBD2. From germline, CDR1 is MNHEY and CDR2 SVGEGT. The CDR3 covers 16 residues. After removal of 0 bases from V and 5 bases from J, the junction contained 4 bases not matched to a gene. In nucleotides, the CDR3 is TGTGCCAGCAGTTACTCTAGCGGGGGGAACCACAATGAGCAGTTCTTC. It codes for CASSYSSGGNHNEQFF.

This chain links TRBV5-1 with TRBJ2-3, with 14 bases identical to TRBD2. The CDR3 is 16 amino acids. From germline, CDR1 is SGHRS and CDR2 YFSETQ. V lost 4 bases, J lost 3 bases, and 4 bases stayed unmatched. This chain's CDR3 is CASSPRTSGGTDTQYF. CDR3 in DNA: TGCGCCAGCAGCCCAAGGACTAGCGGGGGGACAGATACGCAGTATTTT.

This chain uses TRBV18 with TRBJ2-5; D is unclear. Trimming shortened V by 0 bases and J by 5 bases, and 10 bases separated the two germline ends. Germline V gene sequence: CDR1 KGHSH, CDR2 LQKENI. CDR3 length equals 14 residues. The CDR3 sequence: CASSPPAQAETQYF. For the CDR3, the DNA is TGTGCCAGCTCACCACCGGCTCAGGCGGAGACCCAGTACTTC.

V usage is TRBV14 and J usage is TRBJ2-6; maybe TRBD1 (7 bases). CDR3 length equals 18 residues. V was cut by 3 bases and J by 0 bases, with 15 bases left in between. Germline CDR1 and CDR2: SGHDN and FVKESK. The CDR3 sequence is CASSHFAGQFSGANVLTF. CDR3 nucleotide sequence: TGTGCCAGCAGCCATTTCGCGGGACAGTTCTCTGGGGCCAACGTCCTGACTTTC.

The chain employs TRBV11-2 and TRBJ1-5; D is uncertain. The germline CDR1 and CDR2 sequences are SGHAT and FQNNGV. The germline V and J ends were trimmed by 2 bases and 4 bases, with 6 bases remaining between them. The CDR3 totals 13 residues. The CDR3 region has the DNA TGTGCCAGCAGCTTATGGCCAAATCAGCCCCAGCATTTT. As protein: CASSLWPNQPQHF.

The genes are TRBV18 and TRBJ1-5; 11 bases agree with TRBD1. The CDR3 contains 17 residues. With 3 bases clipped from V and 5 bases from J, the junction kept 9 bases outside the gene matches. Germline lookup yields CDR1 KGHSH and CDR2 LQKENI. For the CDR3, the DNA is TGTGCCAGCTCACCGTTCGGGACAGGGGGAGTCGATCAGCCCCAGCATTTT. Translated: CASSPFGTGGVDQPQHF.

The chain joins TRBV4-1 to TRBJ1-3, with D tentatively TRBD1 (6 bases). V was trimmed by 3 bases and J by 8 bases, leaving 23 bases between them. Germline lookup yields CDR1 MGHRA and CDR2 YSYEKL. This CDR3 spans 17 amino acids. The CDR3 nucleotides read TGCGCCAGCAGCCATCCCCGGTGGGCAGGGGTAGGTCACACCATATATTTT. It specifies CASSHPRWAGVGHTIYF.

This chain joins TRBV29-1 and TRBJ2-1; D might be TRBD1 (5 bases). From germline, CDR1 is SQVTM and CDR2 ANQGSEA. The CDR3 consists of 13 residues. V gave up 6 bases and J gave up 3 bases, with 12 bases separating them. CDR3 bases: TGCAGCGTGCAACAGGAGTTCTACAATGAGCAGTTCTTC. Translation gives CSVQQEFYNEQFF.

This sequence joins TRBV11-2 and TRBJ2-7; TRBD1 agrees at 8 bases. V lost 4 bases to trimming and J lost 4 bases; unmatched junction nucleotides: 6. Germline V CDR1 and CDR2: SGHAT, FQNNGV. The CDR3 contains 14 residues. This CDR3 reads CASSYGQGGYEQYF. The CDR3, as DNA: TGTGCCAGCAGCTATGGACAGGGTGGGTACGAGCAGTACTTC.

The chain uses TRBV7-8 and TRBJ2-2, with TRBD1 identical over 8 bases. Germline CDR1 SGHVS, CDR2 FQNEAQ. The CDR3 extends over 14 amino acids. With 6 bases clipped from V and 7 bases from J, the junction kept 7 bases outside the gene matches. The CDR3 DNA sequence: TGTGCCAGCAGATTGGACAGGGCTATCGGGGAGCTGTTTTTT. It encodes CASRLDRAIGELFF.

The J gene is TRBJ1-2, the V gene TRBV19; D is uncertain. The CDR3 is 14 residues long. V was cut by 7 bases and J by 8 bases, with 20 bases left in between. Germline V lookup: CDR1 LNHDA, CDR2 SQIVND (reference sequence). The CDR3, as DNA: TGTGCCAGTAACCACATGGCCTGGCTCGTGGGCTACACCTTC. Translation: CASNHMAWLVGYTF.

This chain links TRBV7-2 with TRBJ2-7; possible D gene TRBD2, 5 bases. V shed 1 base and J shed 5 bases, with 9 bases lying between them. The germline gives CDR1 SGHTA, CDR2 FQGNSA. The CDR3 consists of 13 residues. CDR3 loop: CASSLVFGDEQYF. The CDR3 DNA reads TGTGCCAGCAGCTTAGTTTTCGGGGACGAGCAGTACTTC.

A single count supports this clone. This chain connects TRBV11-3 to TRBJ2-2, with 10 bases identical to TRBD1. This CDR3 contains 16 residues. The germline V gene encodes CDR1 SGHNT and CDR2 YENEEA. J was trimmed by 4 bases and V by 5 bases; bases with no gene match: 7. CDR3 residues: CASSLGGTGATGELFF. In DNA form, the CDR3 reads TGTGCCAGCAGCCTAGGAGGGACAGGGGCCACCGGGGAGCTGTTTTTT. Based on the CDR3 plus reference TRBV11-3 and TRBJ2-2, the full variable domain is EAGVVQSPRYKIIEKKQPVAFWCNPISGHNTLYWYLQNLGQGPELLIRYENEEAVDDSQLPKDRFSAERLKGVDSTLKIQPAELGDSAVYLCASSLGGTGATGELFFGEGSRLTVL.

The V call is TRBV3-1 (or the pseudogene TRBV3-2), the J call TRBJ2-5; 11 positions agree with TRBD2. The CDR3 has 17 amino acids. The germline CDR1 and CDR2 sequences are LGHDT and YNNKEL (reference sequence). V lost 4 bases to trimming and J lost 2 bases; unmatched junction nucleotides: 9. Here the CDR3 DNA reads TGTGCCAGCAGCCCAACCCTGGGACTAGCGGTACAAGAGACCCAGTACTTC. This codes for CASSPTLGLAVQETQYF.

In the case of this clone: This sample also contains other DNA sequences that code for the same CDR3. The rearrangement joins TRBV19 to TRBJ2-3, with 7 bases aligning to TRBD2. Germline values: CDR1 LNHDA, CDR2 SQIVND (reference sequence). CDR3 size: 14 residues. V was pared by 3 bases and J by 0 bases, with 0 bases of the junction left unmatched. The CDR3 sequence is CASSIGGSTDTQYF. The CDR3 nucleotides read TGTGCCAGTAGTATCGGGGGGAGCACAGATACGCAGTATTTT.

CDR3 protein: CASSKPTGVGNTGELFF. CDR3 nucleotides: TGTGCCAGTAGTAAACCGACAGGGGTCGGGAACACCGGGGAGCTGTTTTTT. The chain is built from TRBV19 and TRBJ2-2; 8 bases align to TRBD1. The CDR3 covers 17 residues. V lost 4 bases and J lost 1; bases outside the gene matches: 8. Germline assignment: CDR1 LNHDA and CDR2 SQIVND (reference sequence).

CDR3 sequence (DNA): TGTGCCTGGAGTGTACTCGGGTTAAAGACCTACAATGAGCAGTTCTTC. This codes for CAWSVLGLKTYNEQFF. The rearrangement uses TRBV30 and TRBJ2-1; D call uncertain. Germline V gives CDR1 GTSNPN, CDR2 SVGIG (reference sequence). This CDR3 contains 16 residues. V lost 0 bases to trimming and J lost 2 bases, with 14 bases between them.